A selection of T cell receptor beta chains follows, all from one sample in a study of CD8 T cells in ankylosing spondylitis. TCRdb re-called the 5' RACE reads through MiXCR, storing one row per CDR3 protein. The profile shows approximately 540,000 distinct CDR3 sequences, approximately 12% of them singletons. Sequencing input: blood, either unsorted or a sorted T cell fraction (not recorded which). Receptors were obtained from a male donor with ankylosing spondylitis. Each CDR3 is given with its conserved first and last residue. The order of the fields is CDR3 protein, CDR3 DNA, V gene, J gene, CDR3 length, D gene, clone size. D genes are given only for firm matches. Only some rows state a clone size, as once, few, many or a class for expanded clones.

CDR3: CASSKTPNTEAFF
DNA: TGTGCCAGCAGTAAGACACCGAACACTGAAGCTTTCTTT
V: TRBV5-6
J: TRBJ1-1
length: 13
D: -
size: -

CDR3: CASSPLAGTDTQYF
DNA: TGTGCCAGCAGCCCTCTAGCGGGCACAGATACGCAGTATTTT
V: TRBV7-2
J: TRBJ2-3
length: 14
D: TRBD2
size: many

CDR3: CASSLGQGYERGEQFF
DNA: TGTGCCAGCAGCTTGGGACAGGGTTACGAGAGGGGTGAGCAGTTCTTC
V: TRBV5-6
J: TRBJ2-1
length: 16
D: TRBD1
size: -

CDR3: CASGSQRAGTGDQPQHF
DNA: TGTGCCAGCGGCTCTCAAAGGGCCGGGACAGGGGATCAGCCCCAGCATTTT
V: TRBV3-1
J: TRBJ1-5
length: 17
D: TRBD1
size: -

CDR3: CASKRTGDQPQHF
DNA: TGTGCCAGCAAGAGGACAGGGGACCAGCCCCAGCATTTT
V: TRBV6-2/TRBV6-3
J: TRBJ1-5
length: 13
D: TRBD1
size: -

CDR3: CASSQQVQTTSTDTQYF
DNA: TGTGCCAGCAGCCAACAGGTCCAAACCACTAGCACAGATACGCAGTATTTT
V: TRBV7-2
J: TRBJ2-3
length: 17
D: -
size: -

CDR3: CSVVRDRGQETQYF
DNA: TGCAGCGTCGTCCGGGACAGGGGGCAGGAGACCCAGTACTTC
V: TRBV29-1
J: TRBJ2-5
length: 14
D: TRBD1
size: few

CDR3: CASSRSGGSNQPQHF
DNA: TGCGCCAGCAGCCGTTCAGGGGGTAGCAATCAGCCCCAGCATTTT
V: TRBV5-1
J: TRBJ1-5
length: 15
D: TRBD1
size: many

CDR3: CASSSLGDGEAFF
DNA: TGTGCCAGCAGTTCCCTGGGAGACGGTGAAGCTTTCTTT
V: TRBV12-3/TRBV12-4
J: TRBJ1-1
length: 13
D: -
size: many

CDR3: CASSPGTGKILNTEAFF
DNA: TGTGCCAGCAGCCCCGGGACAGGAAAAATCCTGAACACTGAAGCTTTCTTT
V: TRBV7-9
J: TRBJ1-1
length: 17
D: TRBD1
size: few

CDR3: CSAFDGNGYTF
DNA: TGCAGTGCGTTTGATGGGAACGGCTACACCTTC
V: TRBV20-1
J: TRBJ1-2
length: 11
D: -
size: few

CDR3: CASSSSGRASDTQYF
DNA: TGTGCCAGCAGTTCCAGCGGGAGGGCCTCTGATACGCAGTATTTT
V: TRBV6-5
J: TRBJ2-3
length: 15
D: TRBD2
size: many

CDR3: CASSQLAVSYNEQFF
DNA: TGTGCCAGCAGCCAACTAGCGGTCTCCTACAATGAGCAGTTCTTC
V: TRBV11-2
J: TRBJ2-1
length: 15
D: TRBD2
size: -

CDR3: CASSLAGVWDEQFF
DNA: TGTGCCAGCAGCTTAGCGGGAGTTTGGGATGAGCAGTTCTTC
V: TRBV7-8
J: TRBJ2-1
length: 14
D: -
size: few

CDR3: CASSLRSPYNEQFF
DNA: TGTGCCAGCAGCCTAAGGTCTCCCTACAATGAGCAGTTCTTC
V: TRBV7-6
J: TRBJ2-1
length: 14
D: -
size: -

CDR3: CSASAAWGRETQYF
DNA: TGCAGTGCTAGCGCCGCCTGGGGACGGGAGACCCAGTACTTC
V: TRBV20-1
J: TRBJ2-5
length: 14
D: -
size: -

CDR3: CARRQGARKHYNEQFF
DNA: TGTGCCAGGAGACAGGGGGCGAGAAAACACTACAATGAGCAGTTCTTC
V: TRBV21-1
J: TRBJ2-1
length: 16
D: -
size: few

CDR3: CSAIKFGQGVGQPQHF
DNA: TGCAGTGCTATTAAGTTTGGACAGGGGGTAGGACAGCCCCAGCATTTT
V: TRBV20-1
J: TRBJ1-5
length: 16
D: TRBD1
size: many

CDR3: CSATFSSLNQPQHF
DNA: TGCAGTGCTACCTTTTCATCTCTCAATCAGCCCCAGCATTTT
V: TRBV20-1
J: TRBJ1-5
length: 14
D: -
size: -

CDR3: CASRGKDRGRITDTQYF
DNA: TGTGCCAGCAGGGGAAAGGACAGGGGGCGCATCACAGATACGCAGTATTTT
V: TRBV6-1
J: TRBJ2-3
length: 17
D: TRBD1
size: -

CDR3: CASSLVPGGVMNTEVFF
DNA: TGTGCCAGCAGCTTGGTCCCAGGGGGCGTCATGAACACTGAAGTTTTCTTT
V: TRBV5-5
J: TRBJ1-1
length: 17
D: TRBD1
size: -